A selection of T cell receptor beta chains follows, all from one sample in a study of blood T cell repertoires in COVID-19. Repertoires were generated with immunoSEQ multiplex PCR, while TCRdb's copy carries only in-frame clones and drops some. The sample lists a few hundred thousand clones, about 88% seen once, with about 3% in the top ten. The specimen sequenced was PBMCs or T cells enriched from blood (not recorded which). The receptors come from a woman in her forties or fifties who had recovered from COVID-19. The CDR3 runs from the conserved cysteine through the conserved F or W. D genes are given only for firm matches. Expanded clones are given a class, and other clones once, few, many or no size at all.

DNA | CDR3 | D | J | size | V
TGTGCCAGCAGTTACTCGATTCAGGGTCAGCCCCAGCATTTT | CASSYSIQGQPQHF | - | TRBJ1-5 | - | TRBV6-2/TRBV6-3
TGTGCCAGCAGTCGGGACAGGCGCACTGAAGCTTTCTTT | CASSRDRRTEAFF | TRBD1 | TRBJ1-1 | - | TRBV28
TGTGCCAGCAGCTTAGGCGCACTCGGGACAGGAAGCGGTGAGCAGTTCTTC | CASSLGALGTGSGEQFF | TRBD1 | TRBJ2-1 | - | TRBV7-2
TGTGCCAGTAGTCCAAGAACCTTTACTAGCGCCACTAGCTATGGCTACACCTTC | CASSPRTFTSATSYGYTF | - | TRBJ1-2 | - | TRBV19
TGTGCCAGCAGCTTCGGGAACGGGAATATAAGGAATGAGCAGTTCTTC | CASSFGNGNIRNEQFF | - | TRBJ2-1 | - | TRBV11-2
TGTGCCAGCACCTTGAGATGGCTAGCGGGAGAGTCAGATACGCAGTATTTT | CASTLRWLAGESDTQYF | TRBD2 | TRBJ2-3 | few | TRBV28
TGTGCCTGGAGTGTACTAGGTCCGAAAACGAACACTGAAGCTTTCTTT | CAWSVLGPKTNTEAFF | - | TRBJ1-1 | - | TRBV30
TGCAGCCAACTCAGTAGCGGCTACAATGAGCAGTTCTTC | CSQLSSGYNEQFF | - | TRBJ2-1 | - | TRBV29-1
TGTGCCAGCAGCCCCGGACTAGCGGGGACAGATACGCAGTATTTT | CASSPGLAGTDTQYF | TRBD2 | TRBJ2-3 | once | TRBV11-3
TGTGCCAGCAGCTCCCAGGTGGTCTATGGCTACACCTTC | CASSSQVVYGYTF | - | TRBJ1-2 | once | TRBV7-3
TGCGCCAGCAGCCAAGATAGAGAGCTGCCCCAGCATTTT | CASSQDRELPQHF | - | TRBJ1-5 | - | TRBV4-3
TGCAGCGTTCAGACTAGCGGGTTCTCCTACGAGCAGTACTTC | CSVQTSGFSYEQYF | TRBD2 | TRBJ2-7 | - | TRBV29-1
TGTGCCAGCACCGGGACAGTGAACACTGAAGCTTTCTTT | CASTGTVNTEAFF | TRBD1 | TRBJ1-1 | - | TRBV28
TGTGCCAGCAGCTTAGGAGGACAGACCACTGAAGCTTTCTTT | CASSLGGQTTEAFF | - | TRBJ1-1 | - | TRBV7-2
TGTGCCAGCAGCTATACAGGGACTGGGGCCAACGTCCTGACTTTC | CASSYTGTGANVLTF | - | TRBJ2-6 | - | TRBV7-9
TGTGCCAGCAGCCTAGAAGGGACAGGGCGTCAGTACTTC | CASSLEGTGRQYF | TRBD1 | TRBJ2-4 | - | TRBV7-3
TGTGCCAGCAGCTTATCAGGGGACTACGAGCAGTACTTC | CASSLSGDYEQYF | - | TRBJ2-7 | - | TRBV7-6
TGTGCCTGGAGGGATACAGGACCTAATCAGCCCCAGCATTTT | CAWRDTGPNQPQHF | - | TRBJ1-5 | - | TRBV30
TGCGCCAGCAGCGCGGGACAGCGGAACACTGAAGCTTTCTTT | CASSAGQRNTEAFF | TRBD1 | TRBJ1-1 | few | TRBV5-1
TGTGCCAGCAGTTTACGCTATGGCTACACCTTC | CASSLRYGYTF | - | TRBJ1-2 | few | TRBV28
TGTGCCAGCAGCTTGGGGTCTAGCGGGTTGAGGCAGTACTTC | CASSLGSSGLRQYF | TRBD2 | TRBJ2-7 | - | TRBV5-6
TGCGCCAGCAGCCCCCGGGCAGGGGGTGGTGGAAACACCATATATTTT | CASSPRAGGGGNTIYF | TRBD1 | TRBJ1-3 | - | TRBV4-3
TGTGCCAGCAGCACTCAGGGTGGGAATGAAAAACTGTTTTTT | CASSTQGGNEKLFF | - | TRBJ1-4 | - | TRBV28
TGTGCCAGCAGCCAGGAACCGACAGGGGGGAGTTACAATGAGCAGTTCTTC | CASSQEPTGGSYNEQFF | TRBD1 | TRBJ2-1 | - | TRBV4-2
TGCAGCGTGCCCTCATCAGGGGACGATACGCAGTATTTT | CSVPSSGDDTQYF | - | TRBJ2-3 | - | TRBV29-1
TGTGCCAGCAGTTTAATAGCGGGAGGGAGCGATGAGCAGTTCTTC | CASSLIAGGSDEQFF | TRBD2 | TRBJ2-1 | - | TRBV27
TGTGCCAGCAGTACACAGGGGGCGCATGAGACCCAGTACTTC | CASSTQGAHETQYF | TRBD1 | TRBJ2-5 | once | TRBV6-5
TGTGCCAGCAGTGACGGCGGAAGCTCCTACAATGAGCAGTTCTTC | CASSDGGSSYNEQFF | - | TRBJ2-1 | - | TRBV6-1
TGTGCCAGTAGGCCGGACAGGGGCTACTCTGGAAACACCATATATTTT | CASRPDRGYSGNTIYF | TRBD1 | TRBJ1-3 | - | TRBV19